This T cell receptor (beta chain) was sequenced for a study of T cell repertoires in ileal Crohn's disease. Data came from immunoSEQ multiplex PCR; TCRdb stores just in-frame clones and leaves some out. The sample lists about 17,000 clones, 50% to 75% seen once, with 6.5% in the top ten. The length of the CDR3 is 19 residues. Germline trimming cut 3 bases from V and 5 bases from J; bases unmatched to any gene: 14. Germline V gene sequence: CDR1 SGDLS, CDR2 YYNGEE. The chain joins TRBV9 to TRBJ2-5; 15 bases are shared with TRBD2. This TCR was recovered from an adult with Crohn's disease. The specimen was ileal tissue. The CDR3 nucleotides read TGTGCCAGCAGCGCCGGAGGTGTCTGGGGACTAGCGGGAGGTGAGACCCAGTACTTC. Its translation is CASSAGGVWGLAGGETQYF.